Listed below are T cell receptor beta chains from one sample, sequenced in a study of graft-versus-host responses after intestinal transplantation. Only in-frame clones appear in the TCRdb table, and some are missing; sequencing was by immunoSEQ multiplex PCR. The sample includes almost 85,000 clones, 91% seen only once; the top ten take 0.1%. These TCRs are of unknown antigen specificity. The sample was unstimulated CD4+ T cells sorted from spleen or lymph node cells, taken before intestinal transplant. These receptors were collected from a human donor who received an intestinal transplant. The CDR3 runs from the conserved cysteine through the conserved F or W. A D gene is named only where the DNA matches it firmly. Some rows mark clone size as missing; the rest say once, few, many or name a class of expanded clone.

clone_size j_call v_call d_call cdr3_length cdr3_nt cdr3_aa
- TRBJ1-1 TRBV7-9 TRBD1 14 TGTGCCAGCAGCTTAGACAGGGGGTGGGATGAAGCTTTCTTT CASSLDRGWDEAFF
- TRBJ1-6 TRBV11-3 - 15 TGTGCCAGCAGCTTAGTATCCGACGGGGATTCACCCCTCCACTTT CASSLVSDGDSPLHF
few TRBJ2-7 TRBV18 - 12 TGTGCCAGCTCACCGAGCTCCTACGAGCAGTACTTC CASSPSSYEQYF
- TRBJ1-2 TRBV7-2 TRBD1 14 TGTGCCAGCAGCTTACCGCCGACAGGGAATGGCTACACCTTC CASSLPPTGNGYTF
once TRBJ1-1 TRBV7-2 - 12 TGTGCCAGCAGCATAAAAGGGGCTGAAGCTTTCTTT CASSIKGAEAFF
- TRBJ1-2 TRBV18 - 16 TGTGCCAGCTCACCGGGACATTTAGGGGGGGACTATGGCTACACCTTC CASSPGHLGGDYGYTF
- TRBJ2-3 TRBV9 TRBD2 16 TGTGCCAGCAGCGTAGGACTAGCGGGGGGACCCCAGGGGCAGTATTTT CASSVGLAGGPQGQYF
- TRBJ2-7 TRBV7-7 - 15 TGTGCCAGCAGCTTAGAAGACAATTTCTCCTACGAGCAGTACTTC CASSLEDNFSYEQYF
- TRBJ2-3 TRBV5-1 TRBD1 16 TGCGCCAGCACTTACCCGAGGACAGGGATCACAGATACGCAGTATTTT CASTYPRTGITDTQYF
- TRBJ2-6 TRBV19 - 18 TGTGCCAGTAGTTCCGTGATGCCGCGGGGCTCTGGGGCCAACGTCCTGACTTTC CASSSVMPRGSGANVLTF
- TRBJ2-7 TRBV7-9 - 14 TGTGCCAGCAGCTTGGCAGGGTCCCCCTACGAGCAGTACTTC CASSLAGSPYEQYF
- TRBJ2-1 TRBV6-5 - 15 TGTGCCAGCACCCCCCAAGCGGGTTGGTACAATGAGCAGTTCTTC CASTPQAGWYNEQFF
- TRBJ1-5 TRBV28 - 14 TGTGCCAGCCGACTCCCGGACACGTATCAGCCCCAGCATTTT CASRLPDTYQPQHF
- TRBJ2-7 TRBV27 TRBD1 15 TGTGCCAGCAGTCACCAGGGACAGGCTGGCTACGAGCAGTACTTC CASSHQGQAGYEQYF
- TRBJ1-3 TRBV5-6 - 15 TGTGCCAGCAGCTTGGTACATAACTCTGGAAACACCATATATTTT CASSLVHNSGNTIYF
- TRBJ2-5 TRBV9 TRBD2 16 TGTGCCAGCAGCACTGGACTAGCGGGGGGCCAGGAGACCCAGTACTTC CASSTGLAGGQETQYF
few TRBJ1-2 TRBV10-3 TRBD1 13 TGTGCCATCAGTGAGAGCAGGGGGCATGGCTACACCTTC CAISESRGHGYTF
- TRBJ1-2 TRBV5-1 TRBD1 14 TGCGCCAGCAGCTCCTCTTTAGGGGGCCGTGGCTACACCTTC CASSSSLGGRGYTF
- TRBJ1-1 TRBV6-5 TRBD1 14 TGTGCCAGCAGCCAAACAGGGGCGCGGACTGAAGCTTTCTTT CASSQTGARTEAFF
- TRBJ1-1 TRBV5-6 TRBD1 17 TGTGCCAGCAGCTTGGCGGGACAGGGACACATGAACACTGAAGCTTTCTTT CASSLAGQGHMNTEAFF
- TRBJ2-2 TRBV6-5 - 14 TGTGCCAGCAGTTACCAGGGCGACACCGGGGAGCTGTTTTTT CASSYQGDTGELFF
- TRBJ1-1 TRBV6-4 - 13 TGTGCCAGCAGTGCAGGCCCGAACACTGAAGCTTTCTTT CASSAGPNTEAFF
- TRBJ1-2 TRBV7-2 TRBD1 13 TGTGCCAGCAGCTTAGACAGGGGAAATGTCTACACCTTC CASSLDRGNVYTF
- TRBJ2-1 TRBV4-3 TRBD2 16 TGCGCCAGCAGCCCACGACTAGCGGAGTTATACAATGAGCAGTTCTTC CASSPRLAELYNEQFF
- TRBJ2-4 TRBV4-3 TRBD1 13 TGCGCCAGCAGCCACGACAGGGGACGCATTCAGTACTTC CASSHDRGRIQYF
- TRBJ2-7 TRBV20-1 TRBD1 11 TGCAGTGCTGGGACAGGGGTAGAGCAGTACTTC CSAGTGVEQYF
once TRBJ1-2 TRBV5-1 TRBD1 15 TGCGCCAGCAGCTTGGTGACAGGGCTTAACTATGGCTACACCTTC CASSLVTGLNYGYTF
- TRBJ1-2 TRBV29-1 - 14 TGCAGCGTCGGAAACCGGGACGCGGGACGGGGCTACACCTTC CSVGNRDAGRGYTF
- TRBJ1-2 TRBV11-2 - 16 TGTGCCAGCAGCTTAGATTGGGGCGCAAGAGACTATGGCTACACCTTC CASSLDWGARDYGYTF
- TRBJ1-1 TRBV7-8 TRBD1 13 TGTGCCAGCAGCTCCCGGACAGGCTGGCAAGCTTTCTTT CASSSRTGWQAFF
- TRBJ1-1 TRBV29-1 TRBD1 13 TGCAGCGTTGAACAGGGGGCTGGTGGTGAAGCTTTCTTT CSVEQGAGGEAFF
- TRBJ1-5 TRBV19 - 15 TGTGCCAGTAGTGCGAAAACAGGGATCCATCAGCCCCAGCATTTT CASSAKTGIHQPQHF
once TRBJ1-1 TRBV6-5 TRBD1 15 TGTGCCAGCAGCTTCAGGGGGCAGCTGAACACTGAAGCTTTCTTT CASSFRGQLNTEAFF
- TRBJ1-1 TRBV14 TRBD1 17 TGTGCCAGCAGCCAGGACAGGGGCCCTGCTCTGAACACTGAAGCTTTCTTT CASSQDRGPALNTEAFF
- TRBJ2-2 TRBV30 - 14 TGTGCCTGGAAGGCGGCAATGAACACCGGGGAGCTGTTTTTT CAWKAAMNTGELFF
- TRBJ2-7 TRBV7-9 TRBD1 16 TGTGCCAGCAGCTTTGGACAGGGGGCCGGGTCCTACGAGCAGTACTTC CASSFGQGAGSYEQYF
- TRBJ1-4 TRBV4-3 TRBD1 19 TGCGCCAGCAGCCAAGATCTAGGGACAGGGGGCTCGACTAATGAAAAACTGTTTTTT CASSQDLGTGGSTNEKLFF
- TRBJ2-3 TRBV29-1 TRBD2 17 TGCAGTGATTCAGGCTCGACTAGCGGGGGTGGAACAGATACGCAGTATTTT CSDSGSTSGGGTDTQYF
few TRBJ2-7 TRBV2 - 12 TGTGCCAGCAGTGAAGCATCGTACGAGCAGTACTTC CASSEASYEQYF
once TRBJ1-4 TRBV6-5 - 16 TGTGCCAGCAGTTACCTGCGGGTAATGTTCGATGAAAAACTGTTTTTT CASSYLRVMFDEKLFF
- TRBJ1-3 TRBV30 - 14 TGTGCCTGGGGTCCTGGAGGAGTCGGAAACACCATATATTTT CAWGPGGVGNTIYF
- TRBJ2-5 TRBV6-5 - 14 TGTGCCAGCAGTTACTCGAGTTTATTAGAGACCCAGTACTTC CASSYSSLLETQYF
- TRBJ1-1 TRBV19 TRBD1 14 TGTGCCGCAGGTAACAGGGGATTGAACACTGAAGCTTTCTTT CAAGNRGLNTEAFF
- TRBJ1-2 TRBV29-1 - 11 TGCAGCGTCCTGCCCCCGGAGGGCTACACCTTC CSVLPPEGYTF
- TRBJ2-1 TRBV5-1 TRBD2 16 TGCGCCAGCAGGGCTAGCGGGGGGGCCGGGTACAATGAGCAGTTCTTC CASRASGGAGYNEQFF
- TRBJ1-3 TRBV4-1 - 16 TGCGCCAGCAGCCAAGATGCGGGACTCTCTGGAAACACCATATATTTT CASSQDAGLSGNTIYF
- TRBJ1-2 TRBV30 TRBD1 12 TGTGCCTGGAGTGTTACAGGGGGTGGCTACACCTTC CAWSVTGGGYTF
- TRBJ1-5 TRBV5-8 - 15 TGTGCCAGCAGCTTGGCAGGGTTTAGCAATCAGCCCCAGCATTTT CASSLAGFSNQPQHF
- TRBJ2-7 TRBV7-2 TRBD1 14 TGTGCCAGCAGCTTAAACAGGGGGCTCTACGAGCAGTACTTC CASSLNRGLYEQYF
- TRBJ2-7 TRBV29-1 - 16 TGCAGCGTCCGAAGGGGGTTGGGGACGAGCTCCTACGAGCAGTACTTC CSVRRGLGTSSYEQYF
- TRBJ2-3 TRBV9 TRBD1 15 TGTGCCAGCAGCATTGGACAGGGCGCCACAGATACGCAGTATTTT CASSIGQGATDTQYF